This TCR beta chain was identified in a study of blood T cells in healthy people across ages. General study points: Older individuals had lower TCR beta diversity per million T cells (the decline was roughly linear). Investigators treated diversity estimates from one million T cells as underestimates.

Primers used in a second PCR of roughly 6 to 11 cycles were a sample-barcoded 5' primer and a J-beta primer mix. Each cDNA molecule was tagged by a template-switch adaptor with 12 random nucleotides. TCRdb independently ran MiXCR on the 5' RACE reads; one entry per CDR3 protein. The data contain 550,000 to 800,000 distinct CDR3 sequences, 32% of them singletons. This CDR3 has 17 residues. Germline CDR1 and CDR2: SGHAT and FQNNGV. The germline V and J ends were trimmed by 0 bases and 1 base, with 10 bases remaining between them. This clonotype was seen repeatedly, ten times or more. Its antigen is not known.

The source material was blood. The clonotype originates from a woman of 80 years or more in good health. The V and J genes are TRBV11-2 and TRBJ2-6; weak D call: TRBD2 (6 bases). CDR3 sequence reads: CASSLDLGGSGANVLTF. In DNA, the CDR3 is TGTGCCAGCAGCTTAGATCTCGGGGGATCTGGGGCCAACGTCCTGACTTTC.